In its sample, the clone carrying this T cell receptor beta chain was seen many times. Individual TCR cDNA molecules each bore their own unique molecular identifier. Using its own MiXCR run on the 5' RACE reads, TCRdb lists one record per CDR3 protein. This sample has about 70,000 distinct CDR3 sequences; 7.5% to 10% occur once, and the top ten carry 1.9%. Time point noted: blood at routine non-recurrence follow-up after resection. Whole RNA came from tumor, nontumor lung or frozen PBMC and was sequenced without being sorted. The sample belongs to a study of spatial heterogeneity in lung cancer. Whole-study context: Beta-chain sequences consistently outnumbered alpha-chain sequences in detection.

This CDR3 has 16 amino acids. CDR1 and CDR2 from the germline V gene are DFQATT and SNEGSKA (reference sequence). V trimming: 5 bases; J trimming: 2 bases; junction bases outside the gene matches: 12. The chain joins TRBV20-1 to TRBJ2-3; 8 bases match TRBD2. The receptor comes from a female donor with early-stage non-small cell lung cancer. Sample: PBMCs, taken at follow-up. CDR3 bases: TGCAGTGCTTTCAGCCCAACAGCGGGAGACACAGATACGCAGTATTTT. Its translation is CSAFSPTAGDTDTQYF.